This T cell receptor beta chain appears in the sequencing data of a study of regulatory T cells in long-lasting Graves disease. Study-level points and caveats: Owing to a sample size that was small, accuracy may have been reduced. Graves' patients with persistent disease showed TCR diversity lower than patients newly diagnosed. Shared public clonotypes totalled roughly 2,500 in persistent patients, compared with about 990 in new patients.

This clonotype has at least ten counts. The antigen is not known. According to the study, TCR beta libraries were built with iRepertoire HTBI primers and CDR3-region Arm-PCR. Authors' data handling: Sample data revealed roughly 62 TRBV and 11 to 15 TRBJ segments. From the multiplex PCR reads, TCRdb called clonotypes with MiXCR, one entry per CDR3 protein. These V and J calls originate from TCRdb's pipeline instead of the authors' own analysis. The data contain around 460,000 distinct CDR3 sequences, roughly 21% of them seen just once; the ten biggest clones take up 7.1%. Time point given: persistent/refractory GD, antithyroid drugs over 5 years with positive TRAb. The TCR library was made from RNA extracted from PBMCs. Germline-derived CDR1 and CDR2 are SGHAT and FQNNGV. This CDR3 is 13 amino acids long. Trimming shortened V by 1 base and J by 6 bases, and 9 bases separated the two germline ends.

Sequenced here: peripheral blood mononuclear cells (PBMCs), sampled when the disease was refractory, from a patient treated with antithyroid drugs. The receptor was derived from a female donor with Graves disease. The chain joins TRBV11-2 to TRBJ1-1, with D uncertain. CDR3 nucleotides: TGTGCCAGCAGCTTAGTTTGGGGTGCTGAAGCTTTCTTT. This sequence encodes CASSLVWGAEAFF. The full variable domain, completed using reference TRBV11-2 and TRBJ1-1, is EAGVAQSPRYKIIEKRQSVAFWCNPISGHATLYWYQQILGQGPKLLIQFQNNGVVDDSQLPKDRFSAERLKGVDSTLKIQPAKLEDSAVYLCASSLVWGAEAFFGQGTRLTVV.